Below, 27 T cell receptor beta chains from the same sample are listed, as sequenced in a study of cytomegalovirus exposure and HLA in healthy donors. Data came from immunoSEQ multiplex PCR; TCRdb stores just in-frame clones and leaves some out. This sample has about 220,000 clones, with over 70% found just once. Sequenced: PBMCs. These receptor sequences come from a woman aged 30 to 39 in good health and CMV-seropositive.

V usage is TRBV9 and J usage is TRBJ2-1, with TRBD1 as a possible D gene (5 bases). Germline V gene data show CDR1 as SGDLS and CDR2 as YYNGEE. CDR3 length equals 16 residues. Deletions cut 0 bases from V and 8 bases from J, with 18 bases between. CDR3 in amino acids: CASSVEEGAPLDEQFF. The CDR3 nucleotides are TGTGCCAGCAGCGTAGAAGAAGGGGCGCCTCTCGATGAGCAGTTCTTC.

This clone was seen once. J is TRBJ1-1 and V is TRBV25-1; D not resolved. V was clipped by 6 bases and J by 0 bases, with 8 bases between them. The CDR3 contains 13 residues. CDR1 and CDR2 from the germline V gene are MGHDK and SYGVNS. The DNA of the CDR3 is TGTGCCAGCAGGCTCCATTTGAACACTGAAGCTTTCTTT. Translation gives CASRLHLNTEAFF.

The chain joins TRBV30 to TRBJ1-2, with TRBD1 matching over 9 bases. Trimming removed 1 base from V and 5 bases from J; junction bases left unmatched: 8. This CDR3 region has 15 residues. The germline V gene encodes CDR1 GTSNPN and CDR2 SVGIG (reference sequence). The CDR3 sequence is CAWSEGTGLWYGYTF. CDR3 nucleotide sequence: TGTGCCTGGAGTGAGGGGACAGGGCTTTGGTATGGCTACACCTTC.

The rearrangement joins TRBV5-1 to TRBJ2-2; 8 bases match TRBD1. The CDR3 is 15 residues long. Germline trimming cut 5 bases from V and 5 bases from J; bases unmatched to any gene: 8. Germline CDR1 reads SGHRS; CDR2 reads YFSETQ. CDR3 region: CASRKQGAVTGELFF. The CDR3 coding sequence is TGCGCCAGCAGGAAGCAGGGGGCGGTTACCGGGGAGCTGTTTTTT. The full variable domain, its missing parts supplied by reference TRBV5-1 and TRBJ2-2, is KAGVTQTPRYLIKTRGQQVTLSCSPISGHRSVSWYQQTPGQGLQFLFEYFSETQRNKGNFPGRFSGRQFSNSRSEMNVSTLELGDSALYLCASRKQGAVTGELFFGEGSRLTVL.

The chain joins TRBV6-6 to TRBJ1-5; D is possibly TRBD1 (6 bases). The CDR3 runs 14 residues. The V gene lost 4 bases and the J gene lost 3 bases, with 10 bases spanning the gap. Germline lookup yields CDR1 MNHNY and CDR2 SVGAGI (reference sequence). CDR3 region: CASSSGQVNQPQHF. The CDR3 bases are TGTGCCAGCAGTTCGGGACAAGTCAATCAGCCCCAGCATTTT.

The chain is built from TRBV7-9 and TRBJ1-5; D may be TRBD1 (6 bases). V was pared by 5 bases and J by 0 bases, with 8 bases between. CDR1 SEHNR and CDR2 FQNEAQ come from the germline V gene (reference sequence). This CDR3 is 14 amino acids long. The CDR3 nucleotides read TGTGCCAGCAGCAAACAGGGTAGCAATCAGCCCCAGCATTTT. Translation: CASSKQGSNQPQHF. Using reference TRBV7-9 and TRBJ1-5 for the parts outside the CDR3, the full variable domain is DTGVSQNPRHKITKRGQNVTFRCDPISEHNRLYWYRQTLGQGPEFLTYFQNEAQLEKSRLLSDRFSAERPKGSFSTLEIQRTEQGDSAMYLCASSKQGSNQPQHFGDGTRLSIL.

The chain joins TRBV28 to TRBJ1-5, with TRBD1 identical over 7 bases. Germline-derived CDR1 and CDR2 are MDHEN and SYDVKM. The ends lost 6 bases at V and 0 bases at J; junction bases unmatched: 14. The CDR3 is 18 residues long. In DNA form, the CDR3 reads TGTGCCAGCAGCCGGCGACAGGGAGCGGCATATAGCAATCAGCCCCAGCATTTT. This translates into CASSRRQGAAYSNQPQHF.

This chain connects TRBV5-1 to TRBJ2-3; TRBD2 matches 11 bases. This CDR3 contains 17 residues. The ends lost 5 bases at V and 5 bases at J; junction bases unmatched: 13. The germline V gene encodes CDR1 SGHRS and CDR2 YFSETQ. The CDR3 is CASRFVGLAGGRDTQYF. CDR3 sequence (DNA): TGCGCCAGCAGGTTCGTGGGGCTAGCGGGAGGCAGAGATACGCAGTATTTT.

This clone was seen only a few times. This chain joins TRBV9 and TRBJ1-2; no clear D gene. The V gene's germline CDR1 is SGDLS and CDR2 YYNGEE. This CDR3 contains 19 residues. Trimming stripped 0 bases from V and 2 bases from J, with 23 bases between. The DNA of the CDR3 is TGTGCCAGCAGCGTAGCGGCCTGGACGCTACCAGGCGTCAACTATGGCTACACCTTC. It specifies CASSVAAWTLPGVNYGYTF.

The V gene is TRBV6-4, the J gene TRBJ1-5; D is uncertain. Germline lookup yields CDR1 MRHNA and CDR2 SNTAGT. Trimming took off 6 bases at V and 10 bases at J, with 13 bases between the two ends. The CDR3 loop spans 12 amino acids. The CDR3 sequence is CASRHPRGPQHF. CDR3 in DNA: TGTGCCAGCAGACACCCACGTGGACCCCAGCATTTT.

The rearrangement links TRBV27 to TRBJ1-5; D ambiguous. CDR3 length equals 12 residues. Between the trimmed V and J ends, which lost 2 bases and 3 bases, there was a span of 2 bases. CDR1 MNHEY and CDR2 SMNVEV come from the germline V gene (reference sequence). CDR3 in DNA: TGTGCCAGCAGTTTAAACAATCAGCCCCAGCATTTT. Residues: CASSLNNQPQHF.

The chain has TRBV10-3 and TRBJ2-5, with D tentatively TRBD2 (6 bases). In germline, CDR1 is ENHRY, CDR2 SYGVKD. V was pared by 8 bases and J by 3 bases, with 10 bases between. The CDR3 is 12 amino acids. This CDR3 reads CAIAGTEETQYF. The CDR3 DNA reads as TGTGCCATCGCGGGGACTGAAGAGACCCAGTACTTC.

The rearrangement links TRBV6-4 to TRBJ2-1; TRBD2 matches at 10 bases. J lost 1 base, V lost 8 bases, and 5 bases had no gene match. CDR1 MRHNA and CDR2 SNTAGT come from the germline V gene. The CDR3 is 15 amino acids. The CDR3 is CASSSGSTSYNEQFF. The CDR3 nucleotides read TGTGCCAGCTCTAGCGGGAGTACGTCCTACAATGAGCAGTTCTTC.

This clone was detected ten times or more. The CDR3 nucleotides are TGTGCCAGCAGTGTACTGACTAGCGGGGACGAAGAGACCCAGTACTTC. Translation gives CASSVLTSGDEETQYF. J is TRBJ2-5 and V is TRBV25-1, with 11 nucleotides matching TRBD2. V gave up 4 bases and J gave up 3 bases; unmatched junction bases: 7. Germline V CDR1 and CDR2: MGHDK, SYGVNS. CDR3 length: 16 residues. The full variable domain, rest sourced from reference TRBV25-1 and TRBJ2-5, is EADIYQTPRYLVIGTGKKITLECSQTMGHDKMYWYQQDPGMELHLIHYSYGVNSTEKGDLSSESTVSRIRTEHFPLTLESARPSHTSQYLCASSVLTSGDEETQYFGPGTRLLVL.

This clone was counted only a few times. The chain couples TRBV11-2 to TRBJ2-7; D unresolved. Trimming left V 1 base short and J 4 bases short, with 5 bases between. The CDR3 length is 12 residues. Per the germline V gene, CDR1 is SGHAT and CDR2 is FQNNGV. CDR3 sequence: CASSLGVYEQYF. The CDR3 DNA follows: TGTGCCAGCAGCTTAGGAGTATACGAGCAGTACTTC.

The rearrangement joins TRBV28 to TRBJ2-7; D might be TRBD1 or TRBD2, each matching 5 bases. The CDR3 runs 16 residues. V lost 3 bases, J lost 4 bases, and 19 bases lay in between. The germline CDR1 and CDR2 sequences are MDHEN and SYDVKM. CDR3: CASSFSGTGVVYEQYF. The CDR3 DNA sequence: TGTGCCAGCAGTTTTTCGGGAACAGGTGTCGTGTACGAGCAGTACTTC.

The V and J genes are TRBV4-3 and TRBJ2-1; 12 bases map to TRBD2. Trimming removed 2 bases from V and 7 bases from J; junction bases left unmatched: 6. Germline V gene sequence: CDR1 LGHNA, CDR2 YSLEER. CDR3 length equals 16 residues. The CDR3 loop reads CASSQSRTSGNNEQFF. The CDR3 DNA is TGCGCCAGCAGCCAAAGCCGGACTAGCGGGAATAATGAGCAGTTCTTC.

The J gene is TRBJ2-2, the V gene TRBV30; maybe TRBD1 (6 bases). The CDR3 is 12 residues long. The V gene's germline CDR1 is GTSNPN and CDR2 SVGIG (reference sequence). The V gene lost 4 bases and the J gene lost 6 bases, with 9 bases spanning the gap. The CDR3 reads CAWIRGAGELFF. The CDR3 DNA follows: TGTGCCTGGATCAGGGGAGCCGGGGAGCTGTTTTTT.

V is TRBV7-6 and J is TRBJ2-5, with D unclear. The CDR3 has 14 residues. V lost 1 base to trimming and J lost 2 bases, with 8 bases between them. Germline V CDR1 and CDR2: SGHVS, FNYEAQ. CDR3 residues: CASSLGGVQETQYF. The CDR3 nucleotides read TGTGCCAGCAGCTTAGGAGGCGTTCAAGAGACCCAGTACTTC.

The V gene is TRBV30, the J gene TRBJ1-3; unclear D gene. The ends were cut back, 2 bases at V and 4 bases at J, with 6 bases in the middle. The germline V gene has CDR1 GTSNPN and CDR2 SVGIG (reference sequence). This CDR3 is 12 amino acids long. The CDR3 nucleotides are TGTGCCTGGAGTAAACAGGGAAACACCATATATTTT. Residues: CAWSKQGNTIYF. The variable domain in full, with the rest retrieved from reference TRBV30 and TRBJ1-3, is SQTIHQWPATLVQPVGSPLSLECTVEGTSNPNLYWYRQAAGRGLQLLFYSVGIGQISSEVPQNLSASRPQDRQFILSSKKLLLSDSGFYLCAWSKQGNTIYFGEGSWLTVV.

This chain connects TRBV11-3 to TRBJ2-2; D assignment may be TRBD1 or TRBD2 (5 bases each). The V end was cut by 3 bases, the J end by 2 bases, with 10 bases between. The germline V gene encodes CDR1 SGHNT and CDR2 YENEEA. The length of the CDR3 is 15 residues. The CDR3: CASSLGPPNTGELFF. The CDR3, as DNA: TGTGCCAGCAGCTTGGGACCTCCTAACACCGGGGAGCTGTTTTTT. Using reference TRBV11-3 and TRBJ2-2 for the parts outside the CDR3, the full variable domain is EAGVVQSPRYKIIEKKQPVAFWCNPISGHNTLYWYLQNLGQGPELLIRYENEEAVDDSQLPKDRFSAERLKGVDSTLKIQPAELGDSAVYLCASSLGPPNTGELFFGEGSRLTVL.

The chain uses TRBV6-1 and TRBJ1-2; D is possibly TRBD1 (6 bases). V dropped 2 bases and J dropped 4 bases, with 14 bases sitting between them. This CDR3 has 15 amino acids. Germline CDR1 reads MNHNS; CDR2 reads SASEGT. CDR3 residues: CASSEPGDVSYGYTF. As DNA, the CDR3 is TGTGCCAGCAGTGAACCAGGGGATGTCTCCTATGGCTACACCTTC.

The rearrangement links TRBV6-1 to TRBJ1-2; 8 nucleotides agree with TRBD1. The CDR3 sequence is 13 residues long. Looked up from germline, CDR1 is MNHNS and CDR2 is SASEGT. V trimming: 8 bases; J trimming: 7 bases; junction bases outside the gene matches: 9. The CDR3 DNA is TGTGCCAGCCCCCCGGACAGGGTTCTTGGCTACACCTTC. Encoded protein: CASPPDRVLGYTF.

The CDR3 sequence is CASSVVERTPYEQYF. The CDR3 DNA is TGCGCCAGCAGTGTGGTGGAAAGGACTCCCTACGAGCAGTACTTC. This chain joins TRBV10-1 and TRBJ2-7, with D perhaps TRBD2 (5 bases). Germline lookup yields CDR1 WNHNN and CDR2 SYGVQD (reference sequence). The CDR3 has 15 residues. V shed 4 bases and J shed 2 bases, with 15 bases lying between them.

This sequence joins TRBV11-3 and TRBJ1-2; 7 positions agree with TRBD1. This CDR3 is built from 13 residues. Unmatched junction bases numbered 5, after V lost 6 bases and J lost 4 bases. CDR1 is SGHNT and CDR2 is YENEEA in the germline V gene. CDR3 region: CASSLQGFYGYTF. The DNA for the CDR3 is TGTGCCAGCAGTCTACAGGGGTTCTATGGCTACACCTTC. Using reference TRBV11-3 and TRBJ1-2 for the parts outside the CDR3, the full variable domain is EAGVVQSPRYKIIEKKQPVAFWCNPISGHNTLYWYLQNLGQGPELLIRYENEEAVDDSQLPKDRFSAERLKGVDSTLKIQPAELGDSAVYLCASSLQGFYGYTFGSGTRLTVV.

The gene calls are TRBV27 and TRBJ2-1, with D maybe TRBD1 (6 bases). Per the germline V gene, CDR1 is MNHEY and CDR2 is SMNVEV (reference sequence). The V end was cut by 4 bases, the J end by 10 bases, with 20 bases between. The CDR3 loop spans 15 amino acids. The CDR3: CASSSHPDRQDEQFF. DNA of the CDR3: TGTGCCAGCAGTTCCCACCCAGACCGACAGGACGAGCAGTTCTTC.

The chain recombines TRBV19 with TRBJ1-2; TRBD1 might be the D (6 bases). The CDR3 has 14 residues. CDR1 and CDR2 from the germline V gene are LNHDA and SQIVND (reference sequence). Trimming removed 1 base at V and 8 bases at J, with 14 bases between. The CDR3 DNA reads TGTGCCAGTAGTATAGTGTCCAGGGGTGGAGGCTACACCTTC. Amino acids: CASSIVSRGGGYTF.